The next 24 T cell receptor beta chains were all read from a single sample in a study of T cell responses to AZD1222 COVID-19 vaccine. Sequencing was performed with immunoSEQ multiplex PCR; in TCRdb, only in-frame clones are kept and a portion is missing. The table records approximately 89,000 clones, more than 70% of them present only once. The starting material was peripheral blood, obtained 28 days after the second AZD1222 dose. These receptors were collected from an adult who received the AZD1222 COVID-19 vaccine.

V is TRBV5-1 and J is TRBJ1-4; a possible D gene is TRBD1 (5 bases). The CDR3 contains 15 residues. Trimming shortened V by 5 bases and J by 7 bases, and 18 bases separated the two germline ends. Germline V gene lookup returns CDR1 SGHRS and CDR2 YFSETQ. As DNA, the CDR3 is TGCGCCAGCAGTTCAACAGGTCTACCCCCTGAAAAACTGTTTTTT. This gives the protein CASSSTGLPPEKLFF.

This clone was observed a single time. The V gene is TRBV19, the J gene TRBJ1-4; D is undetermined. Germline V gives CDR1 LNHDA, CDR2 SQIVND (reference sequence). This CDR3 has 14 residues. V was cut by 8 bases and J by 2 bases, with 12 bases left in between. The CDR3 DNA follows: TGTGCCAGTCGAGGAAGACCCACTAATGAAAAACTGTTTTTT. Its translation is CASRGRPTNEKLFF.

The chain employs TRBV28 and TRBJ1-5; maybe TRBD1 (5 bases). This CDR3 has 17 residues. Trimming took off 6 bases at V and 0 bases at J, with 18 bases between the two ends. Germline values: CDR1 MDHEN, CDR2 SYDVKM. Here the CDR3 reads CASRLPGTSNSNQPQHF. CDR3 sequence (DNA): TGTGCCAGCAGACTTCCAGGGACCTCTAATAGCAATCAGCCCCAGCATTTT.

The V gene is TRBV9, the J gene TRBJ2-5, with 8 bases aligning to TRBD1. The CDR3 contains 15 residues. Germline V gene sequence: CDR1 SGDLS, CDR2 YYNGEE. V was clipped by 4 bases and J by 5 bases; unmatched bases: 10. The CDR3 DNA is TGTGCCAGCAGCCCGCCCGGGACAGGAGGTGAGACCCAGTACTTC. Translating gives CASSPPGTGGETQYF.

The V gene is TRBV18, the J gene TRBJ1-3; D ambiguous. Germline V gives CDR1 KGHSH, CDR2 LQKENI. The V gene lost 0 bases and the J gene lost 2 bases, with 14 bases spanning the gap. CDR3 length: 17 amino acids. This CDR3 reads CASSPPGGSPPGNTIYF. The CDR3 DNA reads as TGTGCCAGCTCACCACCCGGAGGGAGTCCCCCTGGAAACACCATATATTTT. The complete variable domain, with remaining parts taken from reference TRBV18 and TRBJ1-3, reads NAGVMQNPRHLVRRRGQEARLRCSPMKGHSHVYWYRQLPEEGLKFMVYLQKENIIDESGMPKERFSAEFPKEGPSILRIQQVVRGDSAAYFCASSPPGGSPPGNTIYFGEGSWLTVV.

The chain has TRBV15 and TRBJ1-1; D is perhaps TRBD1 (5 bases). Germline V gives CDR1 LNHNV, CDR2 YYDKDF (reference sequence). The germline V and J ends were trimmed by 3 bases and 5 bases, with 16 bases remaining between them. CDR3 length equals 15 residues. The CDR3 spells CATSSPPGARTEAFF. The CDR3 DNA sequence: TGTGCCACCAGCAGCCCCCCTGGGGCGAGGACTGAAGCTTTCTTT. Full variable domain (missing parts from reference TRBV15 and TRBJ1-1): DAMVIQNPRYQVTQFGKPVTLSCSQTLNHNVMYWYQQKSSQAPKLLFHYYDKDFNNEADTPDNFQSRRPNTSFCFLDIRSPGLGDTAMYLCATSSPPGARTEAFFGQGTRLTVV.

CDR3 loop: CASSSLPSGGSYEQYF. The CDR3 coding sequence is TGTGCCAGTAGCTCACTACCTAGCGGGGGTTCCTACGAGCAGTACTTC. V and J are TRBV19 and TRBJ2-7, with 10 bases identical to TRBD2. Germline loops: CDR1 LNHDA, CDR2 SQIVND (reference sequence). The ends lost 6 bases at V and 1 base at J; junction bases unmatched: 9. This CDR3 contains 16 residues.

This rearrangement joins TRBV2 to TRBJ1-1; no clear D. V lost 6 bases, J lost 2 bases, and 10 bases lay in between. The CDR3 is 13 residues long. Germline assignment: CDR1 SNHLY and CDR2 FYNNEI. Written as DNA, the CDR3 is TGTGCCAGCAGCCCCCGGGAAAACACTGAAGCTTTCTTT. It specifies CASSPRENTEAFF.

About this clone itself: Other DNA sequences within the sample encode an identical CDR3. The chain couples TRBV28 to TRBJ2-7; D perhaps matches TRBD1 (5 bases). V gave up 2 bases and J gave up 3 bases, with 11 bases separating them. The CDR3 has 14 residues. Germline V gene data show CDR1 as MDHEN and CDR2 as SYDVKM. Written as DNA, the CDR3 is TGTGCCAGCAGTTTAGGCCAGGGTGGCTACGAGCAGTACTTC. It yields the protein CASSLGQGGYEQYF.

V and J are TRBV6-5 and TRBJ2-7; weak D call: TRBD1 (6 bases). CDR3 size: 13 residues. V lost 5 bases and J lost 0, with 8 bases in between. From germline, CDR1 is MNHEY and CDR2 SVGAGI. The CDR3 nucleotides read TGTGCCAGCAGTACAGGGACCTCCTACGAGCAGTACTTC. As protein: CASSTGTSYEQYF.

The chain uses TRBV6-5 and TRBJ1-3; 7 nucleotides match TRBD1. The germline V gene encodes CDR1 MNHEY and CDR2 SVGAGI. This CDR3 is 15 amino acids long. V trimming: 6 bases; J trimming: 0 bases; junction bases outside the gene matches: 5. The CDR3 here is CASSLTGDSGNTIYF. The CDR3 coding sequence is TGTGCCAGCAGCCTTACAGGGGACTCTGGAAACACCATATATTTT.

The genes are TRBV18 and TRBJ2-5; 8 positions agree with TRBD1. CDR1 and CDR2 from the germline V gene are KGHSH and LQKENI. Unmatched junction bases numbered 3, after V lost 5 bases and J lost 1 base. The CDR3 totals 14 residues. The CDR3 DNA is TGTGCCAGCTCATTCGGACAGGGCCAAGAGACCCAGTACTTC. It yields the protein CASSFGQGQETQYF.

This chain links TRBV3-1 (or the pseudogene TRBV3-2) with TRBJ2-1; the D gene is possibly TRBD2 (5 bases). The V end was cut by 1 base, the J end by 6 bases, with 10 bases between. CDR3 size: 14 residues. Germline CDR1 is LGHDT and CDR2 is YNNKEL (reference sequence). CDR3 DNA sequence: TGTGCCAGCAGCCAAGTTTCTAGCAGCAATGAGCAGTTCTTC. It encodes CASSQVSSSNEQFF.

This CDR3 is CASSPDRWAEAFF. The CDR3 bases are TGTGCCAGCAGCCCGGACAGGTGGGCCGAAGCTTTCTTT. This chain links TRBV7-9 with TRBJ1-1, with TRBD1 matching over 7 bases. The V segment lost 5 bases and the J segment 8 bases; nucleotides outside the gene matches: 8. Germline V gene sequence: CDR1 SEHNR, CDR2 FQNEAQ (reference sequence). The length of the CDR3 is 13 residues.

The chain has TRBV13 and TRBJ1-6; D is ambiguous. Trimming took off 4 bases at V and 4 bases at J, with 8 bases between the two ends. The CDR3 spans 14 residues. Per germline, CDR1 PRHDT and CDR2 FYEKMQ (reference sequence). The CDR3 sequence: CASSSLAYNSPLHF. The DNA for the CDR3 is TGTGCCAGCAGCTCCCTGGCGTATAATTCACCCCTCCACTTT.

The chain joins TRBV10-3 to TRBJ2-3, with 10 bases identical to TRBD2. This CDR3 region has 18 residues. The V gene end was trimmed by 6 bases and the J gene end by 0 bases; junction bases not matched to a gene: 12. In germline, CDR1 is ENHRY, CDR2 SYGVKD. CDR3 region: CAIREGSGGTTSTDTQYF. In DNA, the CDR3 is TGTGCCATCAGGGAGGGTAGCGGGGGGACTACTAGCACAGATACGCAGTATTTT.

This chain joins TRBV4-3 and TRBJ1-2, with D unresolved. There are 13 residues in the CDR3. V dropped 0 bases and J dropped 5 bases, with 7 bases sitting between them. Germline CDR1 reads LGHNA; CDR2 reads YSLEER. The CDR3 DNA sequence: TGCGCCAGCAGCCAAGACGGGATATATGGCTACACCTTC. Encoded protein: CASSQDGIYGYTF.

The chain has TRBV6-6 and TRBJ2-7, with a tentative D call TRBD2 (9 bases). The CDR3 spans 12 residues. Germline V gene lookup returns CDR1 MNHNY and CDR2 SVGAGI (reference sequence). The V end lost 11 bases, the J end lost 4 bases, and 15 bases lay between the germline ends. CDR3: CAAGGTGYEQYF. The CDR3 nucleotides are TGTGCCGCGGGGGGGACAGGATACGAGCAGTACTTC.

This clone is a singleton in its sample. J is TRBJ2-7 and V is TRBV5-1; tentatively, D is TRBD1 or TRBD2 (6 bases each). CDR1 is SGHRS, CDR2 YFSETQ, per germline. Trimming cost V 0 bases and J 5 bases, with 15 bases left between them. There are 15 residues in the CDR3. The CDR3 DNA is TGCGCCAGCAGCTTGGAGGGGGGAGGAGTGAACGAGCAGTACTTC. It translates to CASSLEGGGVNEQYF.

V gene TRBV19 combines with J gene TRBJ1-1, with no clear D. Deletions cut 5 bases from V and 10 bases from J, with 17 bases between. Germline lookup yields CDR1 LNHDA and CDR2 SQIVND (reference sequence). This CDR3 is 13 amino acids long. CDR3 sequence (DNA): TGTGCCAGTAGTCCCTGGACCTCTGGCGGAGCTTTCTTT. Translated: CASSPWTSGGAFF.

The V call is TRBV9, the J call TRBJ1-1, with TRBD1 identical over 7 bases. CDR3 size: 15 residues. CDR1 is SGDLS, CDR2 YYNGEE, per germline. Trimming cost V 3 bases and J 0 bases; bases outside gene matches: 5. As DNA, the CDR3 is TGTGCCAGCAGCGGACAGGGTGGAATGAACACTGAAGCTTTCTTT. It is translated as CASSGQGGMNTEAFF.

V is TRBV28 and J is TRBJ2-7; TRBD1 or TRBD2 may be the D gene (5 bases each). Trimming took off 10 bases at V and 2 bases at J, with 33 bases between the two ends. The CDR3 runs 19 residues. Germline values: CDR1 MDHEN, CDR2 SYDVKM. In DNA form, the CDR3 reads TGTGCCATCGAACCGACCGGGACGTCGTATCGGGGTGTTCCCTACGAGCAGTACTTC. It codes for CAIEPTGTSYRGVPYEQYF.

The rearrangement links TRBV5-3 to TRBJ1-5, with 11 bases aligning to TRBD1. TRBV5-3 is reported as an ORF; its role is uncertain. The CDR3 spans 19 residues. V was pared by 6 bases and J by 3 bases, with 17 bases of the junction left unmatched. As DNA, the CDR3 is TGTGCCAGAAACCCGAGGGTAGGACAGGGGGCTGGTGACAATCAGCCCCAGCATTTT. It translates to CARNPRVGQGAGDNQPQHF.

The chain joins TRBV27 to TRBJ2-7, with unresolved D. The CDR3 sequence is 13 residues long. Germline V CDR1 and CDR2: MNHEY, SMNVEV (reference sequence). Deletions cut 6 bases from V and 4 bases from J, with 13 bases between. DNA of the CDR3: TGTGCCAGCAGAAACCCGGACCTATACGAGCAGTACTTC. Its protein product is CASRNPDLYEQYF.